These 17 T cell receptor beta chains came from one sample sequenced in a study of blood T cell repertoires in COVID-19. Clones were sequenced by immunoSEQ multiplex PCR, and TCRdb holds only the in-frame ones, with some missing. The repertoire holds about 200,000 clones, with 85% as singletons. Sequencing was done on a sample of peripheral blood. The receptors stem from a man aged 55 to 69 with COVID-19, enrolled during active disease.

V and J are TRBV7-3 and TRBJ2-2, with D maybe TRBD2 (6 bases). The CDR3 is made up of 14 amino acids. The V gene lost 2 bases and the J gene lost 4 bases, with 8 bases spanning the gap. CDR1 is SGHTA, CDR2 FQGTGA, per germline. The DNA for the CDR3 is TGTGCCAGCAGCTTAGCCGGGGGCACCGGGGAGCTGTTTTTT. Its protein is CASSLAGGTGELFF.

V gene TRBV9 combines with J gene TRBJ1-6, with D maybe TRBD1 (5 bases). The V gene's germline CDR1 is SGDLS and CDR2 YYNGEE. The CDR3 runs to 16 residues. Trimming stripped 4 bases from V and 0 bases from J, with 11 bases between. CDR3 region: CASSPRQSSYNSPLHF. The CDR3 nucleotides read TGTGCCAGCAGCCCCCGACAGAGCTCCTATAATTCACCCCTCCACTTT. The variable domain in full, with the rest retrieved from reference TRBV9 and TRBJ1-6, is DSGVTQTPKHLITATGQRVTLRCSPRSGDLSVYWYQQSLDQGLQFLIQYYNGEERAKGNILERFSAQQFPDLHSELNLSSLELGDSALYFCASSPRQSSYNSPLHFGNGTRLTVT.

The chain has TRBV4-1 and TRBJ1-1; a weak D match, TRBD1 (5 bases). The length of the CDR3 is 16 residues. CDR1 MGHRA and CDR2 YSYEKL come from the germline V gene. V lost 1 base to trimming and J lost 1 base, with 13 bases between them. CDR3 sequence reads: CASSQGGGRANTEAFF. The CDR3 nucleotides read TGCGCCAGCAGCCAAGGGGGGGGGAGGGCGAACACTGAAGCTTTCTTT.

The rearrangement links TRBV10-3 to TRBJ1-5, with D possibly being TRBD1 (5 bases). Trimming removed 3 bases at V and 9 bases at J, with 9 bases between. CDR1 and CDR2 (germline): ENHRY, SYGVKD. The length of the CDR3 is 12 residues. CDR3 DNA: TGTGCCATCAGTGAAGGGGTATCGCCCCAGCATTTT. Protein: CAISEGVSPQHF.

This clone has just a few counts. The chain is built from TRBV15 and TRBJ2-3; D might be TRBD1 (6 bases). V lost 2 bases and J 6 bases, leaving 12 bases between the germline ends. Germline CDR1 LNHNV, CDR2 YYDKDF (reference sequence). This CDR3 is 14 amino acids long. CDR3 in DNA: TGTGCCACCAGCAGACCATTCAGGGGTGATACGCAGTATTTT. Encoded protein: CATSRPFRGDTQYF.

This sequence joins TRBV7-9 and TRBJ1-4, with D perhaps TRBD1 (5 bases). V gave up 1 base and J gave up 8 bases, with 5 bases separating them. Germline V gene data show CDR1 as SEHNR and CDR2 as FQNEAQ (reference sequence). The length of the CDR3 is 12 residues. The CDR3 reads CASSLEGEKLFF. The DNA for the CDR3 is TGTGCCAGCAGCTTAGAGGGGGAAAAACTGTTTTTT.

The CDR3 sequence: CASSQSGGVDSPLHF. CDR3 nucleotides: TGTGCCAGCAGCCAATCCGGGGGAGTTGATTCACCCCTCCACTTT. This chain links TRBV3-1 (or the pseudogene TRBV3-2) with TRBJ1-6, with D perhaps matching TRBD1 (5 bases). This CDR3 is built from 15 residues. V was pared by 2 bases and J by 8 bases, with 13 bases between. Germline CDR1 and CDR2: LGHDT and YNNKEL (reference sequence).

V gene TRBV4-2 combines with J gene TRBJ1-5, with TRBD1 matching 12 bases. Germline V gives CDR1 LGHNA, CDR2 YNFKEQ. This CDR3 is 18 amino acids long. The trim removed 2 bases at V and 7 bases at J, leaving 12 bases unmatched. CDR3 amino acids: CASSQTGTGGRGGQPQHF. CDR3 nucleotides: TGTGCCAGCAGCCAAACCGGGACAGGGGGCCGGGGGGGACAGCCCCAGCATTTT.

The CDR3 loop is CATSRGLTGDEQFF. DNA for the CDR3: TGTGCCACCAGCAGGGGCCTCACAGGCGATGAGCAGTTCTTC. This chain joins TRBV15 and TRBJ2-1; D perhaps matches TRBD1 (5 bases). Germline V gene sequence: CDR1 LNHNV, CDR2 YYDKDF (reference sequence). Trimming shortened V by 3 bases and J by 8 bases, and 14 bases separated the two germline ends. This CDR3 region has 14 residues.

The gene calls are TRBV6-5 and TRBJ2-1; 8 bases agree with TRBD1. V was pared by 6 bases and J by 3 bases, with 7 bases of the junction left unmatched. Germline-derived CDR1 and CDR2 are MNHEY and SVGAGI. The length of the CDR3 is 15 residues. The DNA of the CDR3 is TGTGCCAGCAGCCTATTCGGGACAGGCTACAATGAGCAGTTCTTC. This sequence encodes CASSLFGTGYNEQFF.

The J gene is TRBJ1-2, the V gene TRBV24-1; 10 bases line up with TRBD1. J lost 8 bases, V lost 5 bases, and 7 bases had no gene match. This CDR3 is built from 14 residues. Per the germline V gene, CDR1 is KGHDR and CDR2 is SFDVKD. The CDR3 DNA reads TGTGCCACCAGTGGTCCGGGACAGGGGAGGGGCTACACCTTC. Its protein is CATSGPGQGRGYTF.

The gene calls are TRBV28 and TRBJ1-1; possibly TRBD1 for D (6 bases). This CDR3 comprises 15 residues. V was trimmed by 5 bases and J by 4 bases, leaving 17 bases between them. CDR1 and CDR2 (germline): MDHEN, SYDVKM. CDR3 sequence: CASSGADIRGTEAFF. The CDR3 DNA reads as TGTGCCAGCAGTGGAGCGGACATCAGGGGCACTGAAGCTTTCTTT.

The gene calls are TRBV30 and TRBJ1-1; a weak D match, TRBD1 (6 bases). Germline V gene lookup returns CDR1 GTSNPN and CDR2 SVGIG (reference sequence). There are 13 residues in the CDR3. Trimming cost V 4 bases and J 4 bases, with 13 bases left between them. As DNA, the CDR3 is TGTGCCTGGACAGGGGATAGGAGCACTGAAGCTTTCTTT. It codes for CAWTGDRSTEAFF.

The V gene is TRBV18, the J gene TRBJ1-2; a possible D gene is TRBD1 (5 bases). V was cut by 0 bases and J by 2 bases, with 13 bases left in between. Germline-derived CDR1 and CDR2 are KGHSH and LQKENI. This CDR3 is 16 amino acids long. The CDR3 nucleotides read TGTGCCAGCTCACCACCTTGGGGGGACCTAAACTATGGCTACACCTTC. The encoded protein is CASSPPWGDLNYGYTF.

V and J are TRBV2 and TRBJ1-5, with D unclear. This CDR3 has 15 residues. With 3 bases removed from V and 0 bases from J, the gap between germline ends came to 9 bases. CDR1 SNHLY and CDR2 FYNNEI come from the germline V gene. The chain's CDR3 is CASSDGSYSNQPQHF. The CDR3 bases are TGTGCCAGCAGTGACGGTAGTTATAGCAATCAGCCCCAGCATTTT. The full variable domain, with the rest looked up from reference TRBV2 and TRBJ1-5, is EPEVTQTPSHQVTQMGQEVILRCVPISNHLYFYWYRQILGQKVEFLVSFYNNEISEKSEIFDDQFSVERPDGSNFTLKIRSTKLEDSAMYFCASSDGSYSNQPQHFGDGTRLSIL.

In nucleotides, the CDR3 is TGTGCCAGTAGTACAGGGGAGTATGGCTACACCTTC. This encodes CASSTGEYGYTF. The gene calls are TRBV19 and TRBJ1-2; possibly TRBD1 for D (6 bases). The CDR3 covers 12 residues. CDR1 and CDR2 from the germline V gene are LNHDA and SQIVND (reference sequence). V was cut by 4 bases and J by 5 bases, with 8 bases left in between.

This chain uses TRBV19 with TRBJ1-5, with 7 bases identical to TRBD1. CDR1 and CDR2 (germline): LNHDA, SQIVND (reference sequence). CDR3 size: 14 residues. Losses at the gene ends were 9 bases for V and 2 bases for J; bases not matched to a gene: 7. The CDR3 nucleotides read TGTGCCAGCCGACAGGGATTCGGCAATCAGCCCCAGCATTTT. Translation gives CASRQGFGNQPQHF.